One sample yielded the 10 T cell receptor beta chains listed below, sequenced in a study of cytomegalovirus exposure and HLA in healthy donors. Use of 60 Vbeta and 13 Jbeta primers characterized the PCR. Some clones are missing from TCRdb's copy, which holds only in-frame ones; the method was immunoSEQ multiplex PCR. The sample totals about 96,000 clones; its top ten clones hold around 3.4%. Sequencing used PBMCs. The receptors come from a woman in her 30s in good health and CMV-seronegative.

The chain carries TRBV29-1 and TRBJ2-5; D may be TRBD1 (6 bases). Looked up from germline, CDR1 is SQVTM and CDR2 is ANQGSEA. Trimming stripped 8 bases from V and 0 bases from J, with 13 bases between. CDR3 length: 13 amino acids. The CDR3 region has the DNA TGCAGCTTCAGGGGAGTCGACCAAGAGACCCAGTACTTC. Its protein product is CSFRGVDQETQYF. Filled out from reference TRBV29-1 and TRBJ2-5, the complete variable domain reads SAVISQKPSRDICQRGTSLTIQCQVDSQVTMMFWYRQQPGQSLTLIATANQGSEATYESGFVIDKFPISRPNLTFSTLTVSNMSPEDSSIYLCSFRGVDQETQYFGPGTRLLVL.

This rearrangement joins TRBV11-2 to TRBJ2-5; D is undetermined. CDR1 is SGHAT and CDR2 is FQNNGV in the germline V gene. This CDR3 comprises 12 residues. The V end lost 2 bases, the J end lost 7 bases, and 8 bases lay between the germline ends. The CDR3 loop reads CASSLTSGTQYF. The DNA for the CDR3 is TGTGCCAGCAGCTTAACCAGTGGGACCCAGTACTTC. The whole variable domain, remainder taken from reference TRBV11-2 and TRBJ2-5, is EAGVAQSPRYKIIEKRQSVAFWCNPISGHATLYWYQQILGQGPKLLIQFQNNGVVDDSQLPKDRFSAERLKGVDSTLKIQPAKLEDSAVYLCASSLTSGTQYFGPGTRLLVL.

The rearrangement joins TRBV10-3 to TRBJ2-2, with 11 bases lining up with TRBD2. The CDR3 is 18 amino acids. V lost 6 bases, J lost 3 bases, and 12 bases stayed unmatched. Germline V gene data show CDR1 as ENHRY and CDR2 as SYGVKD. The CDR3 spells CAIRTGTSGLGDTGELFF. CDR3 nucleotides: TGTGCCATCAGAACCGGGACTAGCGGCCTCGGGGACACCGGGGAGCTGTTTTTT.

The chain recombines TRBV10-3 with TRBJ2-1; 9 bases align to TRBD2. The V gene's germline CDR1 is ENHRY and CDR2 SYGVKD. The length of the CDR3 is 15 residues. With V trimmed by 4 bases and J by 10 bases, 11 bases remained unmatched. The CDR3 DNA sequence: TGTGCCATCAGTGGACCCGGGACTAGCTCTAAGGAGCAGTTCTTC. Protein: CAISGPGTSSKEQFF.

V and J are TRBV7-6 and TRBJ2-7; 7 bases fit TRBD1. CDR1 is SGHVS and CDR2 is FNYEAQ in the germline V gene. This CDR3 comprises 15 residues. V dropped 3 bases and J dropped 3; count of bases not matched to a gene: 8. CDR3 sequence (DNA): TGTGCCAGCAGCTTGGGGGCCGACAGGGTCTACGAGCAGTACTTC. Amino acid sequence: CASSLGADRVYEQYF.

Points on this clone: The same CDR3 can be traced to other DNA sequences in this sample. The CDR3 is CASSLEGGGYGYTF. CDR3 DNA sequence: TGTGCCAGCAGCTTAGAGGGAGGGGGCTATGGCTACACCTTC. The V call is TRBV7-9, the J call TRBJ1-2; the D gene is possibly TRBD1 (6 bases). V was cut by 1 base and J by 4 bases, with 10 bases left in between. The CDR3 totals 14 residues. Germline V CDR1 and CDR2: SEHNR, FQNEAQ (reference sequence).

The J gene is TRBJ2-3, the V gene TRBV5-4, with 10 bases aligning to TRBD1. This CDR3 contains 16 residues. From germline, CDR1 is SGHNT and CDR2 YYREEE (reference sequence). V was clipped by 3 bases and J by 5 bases; unmatched bases: 9. This chain's CDR3 is CASSWGVGTGVDTQYF. CDR3 bases: TGTGCCAGCAGCTGGGGGGTGGGGACAGGGGTAGATACGCAGTATTTT. The full variable domain, with the rest looked up from reference TRBV5-4 and TRBJ2-3, is ETGVTQSPTHLIKTRGQQVTLRCSSQSGHNTVSWYQQALGQGPQFIFQYYREEENGRGNFPPRFSGLQFPNYSSELNVNALELDDSALYLCASSWGVGTGVDTQYFGPGTRLTVL.

In DNA form, the CDR3 reads TGTGCCAGCAGTTTATATGGGCAGGGGGTAGAGAATCAGCCCCAGCATTTT. Translation: CASSLYGQGVENQPQHF. This chain joins TRBV28 and TRBJ1-5; 7 nucleotides line up with TRBD1. Germline values: CDR1 MDHEN, CDR2 SYDVKM. V lost 1 base and J lost 4; bases outside the gene matches: 10. CDR3 length equals 17 residues.

V is TRBV12-5 and J is TRBJ2-1; 9 nucleotides line up with TRBD1. Trimming cost V 5 bases and J 6 bases; bases outside gene matches: 14. The length of the CDR3 is 17 residues. Germline CDR1 is LGHNT and CDR2 is FRNRAP. For the CDR3, the DNA is TGTGCTAGTGGTAAGGACAGGGGAGAAGCTGGTGCCAATGAGCAGTTCTTC. It encodes CASGKDRGEAGANEQFF.

The chain combines TRBV6-5 with TRBJ2-1; maybe TRBD1 (6 bases). The CDR3 totals 15 residues. V was shortened by 2 bases and J by 5 bases, with 13 bases between the two germline ends. CDR1 is MNHEY and CDR2 is SVGAGI in the germline V gene. The CDR3 reads CASSYSSGVNNEQFF. As DNA, the CDR3 is TGTGCCAGCAGTTACAGCTCAGGGGTTAACAATGAGCAGTTCTTC.